A single sample is the source of the 13 T cell receptor beta chains below, sequenced in a study of T-cell reconstitution after alpha-beta-depleted transplantation in children. Preparing the TCRbeta library involved the use of unique molecular identifiers. TCRdb passed the PCR reads through MiXCR, listing each CDR3 protein once. The data contain about 500,000 distinct CDR3 sequences, 32% of them singletons. The sequenced sample was PBMCs from the stem cell graft donor, obtained from the stem cell graft. Receptors were obtained from a human donor who donated a stem cell graft to a child with aplastic anemia.

V gene TRBV12-3 or TRBV12-4 combines with J gene TRBJ1-6; D is uncertain. Trimming pared 6 bases from V and 3 bases from J, leaving 12 bases between. The CDR3 loop spans 15 amino acids. DNA for the CDR3: TGTGCCAGCAGGTCCGGCGTGAACTATAATTCACCCCTCCACTTT. This codes for CASRSGVNYNSPLHF.

The J gene is TRBJ2-7, the V gene TRBV20-1; D may be TRBD2 (5 bases). The V and J ends lost 0 bases and 3 bases respectively, with 9 bases between them. The CDR3 sequence is 13 residues long. The V gene's germline CDR1 is DFQATT and CDR2 SNEGSKA (reference sequence). The CDR3 nucleotides are TGCAGTGCTAGAGATCTAGCAGGCTACGAGCAGTACTTC. It translates to CSARDLAGYEQYF.

In its sample, this clonotype was seen a few times. The CDR3 sequence is CASITLVNTEAFF. The CDR3 DNA follows: TGTGCCAGCATTACTCTTGTGAACACTGAAGCTTTCTTT. This chain links TRBV6-5 with TRBJ1-1; D unresolved. The CDR3 is made up of 13 amino acids. CDR1 is MNHEY and CDR2 is SVGAGI in the germline V gene. V dropped 7 bases and J dropped 0 bases, with 9 bases sitting between them.

Only a few counts were recorded for this clonotype. The rearrangement joins TRBV12-3 or TRBV12-4 to TRBJ1-3; D unclear. Trimming removed 0 bases at V and 7 bases at J, with 10 bases between. CDR3 size: 14 residues. CDR3 in DNA: TGTGCCAGCAGTTTAGCGGTCGGCGGGAACACCATATATTTT. It encodes CASSLAVGGNTIYF.

The chain is built from TRBV6-5 and TRBJ2-1; D unclear. CDR1 is MNHEY, CDR2 SVGAGI, per germline. The ends were cut back, 2 bases at V and 2 bases at J, with 16 bases in the middle. The CDR3 consists of 17 residues. The CDR3 region is CASSYVITIGTYNEQFF. CDR3 nucleotide sequence: TGTGCCAGCAGTTACGTAATCACTATCGGAACCTACAATGAGCAGTTCTTC.

The chain's CDR3 is CASSLVTSGFGSDTQYF. In DNA form, the CDR3 reads TGCGCCAGCAGCTTGGTGACTAGCGGGTTTGGATCAGATACGCAGTATTTT. The chain is built from TRBV5-1 and TRBJ2-3; TRBD2 matches at 10 bases. The CDR3 contains 17 residues. Looked up from germline, CDR1 is SGHRS and CDR2 is YFSETQ. V lost 0 bases and J lost 4; bases outside the gene matches: 8. Together with reference TRBV5-1 and TRBJ2-3, the CDR3 gives the full variable domain: KAGVTQTPRYLIKTRGQQVTLSCSPISGHRSVSWYQQTPGQGLQFLFEYFSETQRNKGNFPGRFSGRQFSNSRSEMNVSTLELGDSALYLCASSLVTSGFGSDTQYFGPGTRLTVL.

This chain uses TRBV7-9 with TRBJ2-1; no firm D call. The ends were cut back, 5 bases at V and 6 bases at J, with 5 bases in the middle. The germline gives CDR1 SEHNR, CDR2 FQNEAQ (reference sequence). The CDR3 is 11 residues long. CDR3 region: CASSEVNEQFF. The CDR3 coding sequence is TGTGCCAGCAGCGAAGTCAATGAGCAGTTCTTC.

V and J are TRBV9 and TRBJ2-1; TRBD1 aligns across 7 bases. Germline V gene lookup returns CDR1 SGDLS and CDR2 YYNGEE. The J segment lost 5 bases and the V segment lost 3 bases, leaving 2 bases of the junction unmatched. The CDR3 is made up of 13 amino acids. DNA for the CDR3: TGTGCCAGCAGCGGACAGGGCGACAATGAGCAGTTCTTC. Protein product: CASSGQGDNEQFF. Looking up the rest from reference TRBV9 and TRBJ2-1 gives the full variable domain: DSGVTQTPKHLITATGQRVTLRCSPRSGDLSVYWYQQSLDQGLQFLIQYYNGEERAKGNILERFSAQQFPDLHSELNLSSLELGDSALYFCASSGQGDNEQFFGPGTRLTVL.

This sequence joins TRBV28 and TRBJ2-7; TRBD1 agrees at 8 bases. The ends lost 2 bases at V and 6 bases at J; junction bases unmatched: 6. The CDR3 runs to 14 residues. Looked up from germline, CDR1 is MDHEN and CDR2 is SYDVKM. The CDR3 region has the DNA TGTGCCAGCAGTTTAGGGACAGGTACCCCCGAGCAGTACTTC. It is translated as CASSLGTGTPEQYF.

This clonotype was picked up a small number of times. V and J are TRBV13 and TRBJ2-1; the match to TRBD1 covers 10 bases. CDR1 and CDR2 from the germline V gene are PRHDT and FYEKMQ (reference sequence). Trimming at V came to 5 bases and at J to 2 bases, leaving 3 bases not matched to a gene. The CDR3 runs to 15 residues. The CDR3 reads CASSPDRGAYNEQFF. DNA of the CDR3: TGTGCCAGCAGCCCGGACAGGGGGGCCTACAATGAGCAGTTCTTC.

The CDR3 sequence is CASSLGGSTLVEQYF. The CDR3 DNA follows: TGTGCCAGCAGCTTGGGGGGGTCTACGCTGGTCGAGCAGTACTTC. J is TRBJ2-7 and V is TRBV5-4; D may be TRBD1 or TRBD2 (5 bases each). CDR1 and CDR2 from the germline V gene are SGHNT and YYREEE (reference sequence). The CDR3 length is 15 residues. Trimming took 0 bases from V and 6 from J, leaving 16 bases between them.

This clonotype appeared a few times. This chain uses TRBV7-2 with TRBJ2-5, with TRBD1 as a possible D gene (5 bases). CDR3 length: 14 residues. Trimming removed 5 bases from V and 5 bases from J, with 15 bases in between. The germline V gene encodes CDR1 SGHTA and CDR2 FQGNSA. In DNA form, the CDR3 reads TGTGCCAGCAGCCTCCCACCAGGGCGTGAGACCCAGTACTTC. Translating gives CASSLPPGRETQYF. Variable domain in full (rest from reference TRBV7-2 and TRBJ2-5): GAGVSQSPSNKVTEKGKDVELRCDPISGHTALYWYRQSLGQGLEFLIYFQGNSAPDKSGLPSDRFSAERTGGSVSTLTIQRTQQEDSAVYLCASSLPPGRETQYFGPGTRLLVL.

Ten or more counts support this clonotype. The chain has TRBV7-2 and TRBJ1-4; unclear D gene. The CDR3 runs 14 residues. Per germline, CDR1 SGHTA and CDR2 FQGNSA. The ends were cut back, 5 bases at V and 0 bases at J, with 7 bases in the middle. CDR3 protein: CASSPQPTNEKLFF. The CDR3 DNA reads as TGTGCCAGCAGCCCACAGCCAACTAATGAAAAACTGTTTTTT.